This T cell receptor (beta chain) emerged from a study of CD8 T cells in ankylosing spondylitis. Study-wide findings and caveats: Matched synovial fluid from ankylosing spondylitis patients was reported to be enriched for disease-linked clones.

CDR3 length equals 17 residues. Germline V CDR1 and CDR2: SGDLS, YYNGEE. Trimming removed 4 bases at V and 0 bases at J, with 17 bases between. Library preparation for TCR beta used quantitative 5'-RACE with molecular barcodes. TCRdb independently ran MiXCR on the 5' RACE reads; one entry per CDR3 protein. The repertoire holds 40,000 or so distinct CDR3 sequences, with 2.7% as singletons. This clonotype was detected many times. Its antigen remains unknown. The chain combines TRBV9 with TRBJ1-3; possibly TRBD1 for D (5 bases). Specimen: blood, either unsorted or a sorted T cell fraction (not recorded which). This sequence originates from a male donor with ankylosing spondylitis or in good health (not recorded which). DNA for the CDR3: TGTGCCAGCAGCAGCATCAAGGGACCCAGCTCTGGAAACACCATATATTTT. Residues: CASSSIKGPSSGNTIYF.